This entry lists 9 T cell receptor beta chains sequenced from one sample in a study of T cell responses to AZD1222 COVID-19 vaccine. TCRdb's copy holds only in-frame clones and misses some; the assay was immunoSEQ multiplex PCR. The sample contains more than 95,000 clones, 82% of which appear only once. The specimen comprised peripheral blood, sampled on day 0 of AZD1222 vaccination. These TCRs come from an adult in good health.

The J gene is TRBJ2-1, the V gene TRBV10-2; TRBD2 matches 10 bases. The CDR3 totals 14 residues. The trim removed 5 bases at V and 6 bases at J, leaving 4 bases unmatched. Germline V CDR1 and CDR2: WSHSY, SAAADI. CDR3 protein: CASSSSGGFNEQFF. As DNA, the CDR3 is TGCGCCAGCAGTTCTAGCGGGGGTTTCAATGAGCAGTTCTTC.

This clone came up a few times. CDR3 residues: CASSQVKGVGGNEQFF. The CDR3 coding sequence is TGTGCCAGCAGCCAAGTGAAAGGAGTCGGGGGCAATGAGCAGTTCTTC. The rearrangement uses TRBV14 and TRBJ2-1; a possible D gene is TRBD2 (6 bases). V was trimmed by 1 base and J by 6 bases, leaving 16 bases between them. Germline values: CDR1 SGHDN, CDR2 FVKESK. The CDR3 runs to 16 residues.

The chain joins TRBV4-3 to TRBJ1-4, with 9 nucleotides matching TRBD1. The J segment lost 8 bases and the V segment lost 3 bases, leaving 7 bases of the junction unmatched. Germline assignment: CDR1 LGHNA and CDR2 YSLEER. CDR3 length: 15 amino acids. The CDR3 bases are TGCGCCAGCAGCCACTACCGGGACAGGGACGAAAAACTGTTTTTT. Encoded protein: CASSHYRDRDEKLFF.

The chain is built from TRBV4-3 and TRBJ1-2; D gene unclear. The ends were cut back, 3 bases at V and 3 bases at J, with 14 bases in the middle. The CDR3 is 15 residues long. Germline-derived CDR1 and CDR2 are LGHNA and YSLEER. In DNA, the CDR3 is TGCGCCAGCAGCCAGGATCGTGGGTCCTACTATGGCTACACCTTC. It specifies CASSQDRGSYYGYTF.

The V and J genes are TRBV3-1 (or the pseudogene TRBV3-2) and TRBJ2-3; TRBD1 matches 8 bases. Germline values: CDR1 LGHDT, CDR2 YNNKEL (reference sequence). There are 17 residues in the CDR3. The J segment lost 5 bases and the V segment lost 1 base, leaving 11 bases of the junction unmatched. In DNA, the CDR3 is TGTGCCAGCAGCCAAGGATTAGGACAGGGAAGGGTAGATACGCAGTATTTT. It specifies CASSQGLGQGRVDTQYF.

V usage is TRBV19 and J usage is TRBJ2-7, with D uncertain. The CDR3 totals 11 residues. With 3 bases removed from V and 5 bases from J, the gap between germline ends came to 5 bases. Germline V CDR1 and CDR2: LNHDA, SQIVND (reference sequence). Here the CDR3 DNA reads TGTGCCAGTAGTATTCGGCACGAGCAGTACTTC. Its protein is CASSIRHEQYF.

The chain recombines TRBV7-9 with TRBJ1-1; D gene ambiguous. The CDR3 has 11 amino acids. V lost 5 bases, J lost 4 bases, and 5 bases lay in between. Germline loops: CDR1 SEHNR, CDR2 FQNEAQ (reference sequence). CDR3 sequence (DNA): TGTGCCAGCAGCCAAGGCACTGAAGCTTTCTTT. This sequence encodes CASSQGTEAFF.

The genes are TRBV7-2 and TRBJ1-6, with 8 bases aligning to TRBD1. Trimming took 7 bases from V and 9 from J; bases not matched to a gene: 5. The CDR3 is 13 residues long. Germline lookup yields CDR1 SGHTA and CDR2 FQGNSA. CDR3 protein: CASTWDRRSPLHF. For the CDR3, the DNA is TGTGCCAGCACCTGGGACAGGCGTTCACCCCTCCACTTT.

This sequence joins TRBV6-7 and TRBJ1-5; 9 positions match TRBD1. TRBV6-7 belongs to the ORF category, with a function that is uncertain. This CDR3 is 17 amino acids long. The CDR3 is CDYMDRGPEYSNQPQHF. The CDR3 DNA sequence: TGTGACTATATGGACAGGGGTCCCGAGTATAGCAATCAGCCCCAGCATTTT.